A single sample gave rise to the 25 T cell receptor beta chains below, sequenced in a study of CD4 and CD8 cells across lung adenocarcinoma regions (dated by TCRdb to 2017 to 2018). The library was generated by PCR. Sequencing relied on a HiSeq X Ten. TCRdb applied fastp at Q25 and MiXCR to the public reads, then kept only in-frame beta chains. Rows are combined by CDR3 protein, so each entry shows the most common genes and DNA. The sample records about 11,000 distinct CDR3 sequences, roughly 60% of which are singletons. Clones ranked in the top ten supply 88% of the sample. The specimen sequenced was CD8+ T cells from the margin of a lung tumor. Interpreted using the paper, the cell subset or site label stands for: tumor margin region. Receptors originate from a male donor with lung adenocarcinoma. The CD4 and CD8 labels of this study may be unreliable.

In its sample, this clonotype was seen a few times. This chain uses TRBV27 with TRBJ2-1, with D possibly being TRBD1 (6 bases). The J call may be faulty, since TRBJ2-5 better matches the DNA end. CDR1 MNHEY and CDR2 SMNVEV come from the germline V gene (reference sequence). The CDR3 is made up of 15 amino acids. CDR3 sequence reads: CASSPGRGRQETQYF. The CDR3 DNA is TGTGCCAGCAGCCCCGGCAGGGGACGACAAGAGACCCAGTACTTC.

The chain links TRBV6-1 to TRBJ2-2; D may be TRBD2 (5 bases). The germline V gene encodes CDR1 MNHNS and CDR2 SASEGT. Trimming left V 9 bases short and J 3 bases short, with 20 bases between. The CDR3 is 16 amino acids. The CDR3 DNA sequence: TGTGCCAGTGCCCCAATGCGGGCGAAGGACACCGGGGAGCTGTTTTTT. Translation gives CASAPMRAKDTGELFF.

DNA for the CDR3: TGTGCCAGCAGTGGTGGACACGGCACCTCCTACGAGCAGTACTTC. Translation: CASSGGHGTSYEQYF. The chain has TRBV6-1 and TRBJ2-4; maybe TRBD1 (5 bases). The tail of the sequence fits TRBJ2-7 better, so the J call may be wrong. Per germline, CDR1 MNHNS and CDR2 SASEGT. This CDR3 comprises 15 residues.

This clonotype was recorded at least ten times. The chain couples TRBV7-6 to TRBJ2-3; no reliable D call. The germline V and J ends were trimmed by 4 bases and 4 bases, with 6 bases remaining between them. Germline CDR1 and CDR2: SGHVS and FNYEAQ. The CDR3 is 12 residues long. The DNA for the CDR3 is TGTGCCAGCAGCTCAGCGTCAGATACGCAGTATTTT. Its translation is CASSSASDTQYF.

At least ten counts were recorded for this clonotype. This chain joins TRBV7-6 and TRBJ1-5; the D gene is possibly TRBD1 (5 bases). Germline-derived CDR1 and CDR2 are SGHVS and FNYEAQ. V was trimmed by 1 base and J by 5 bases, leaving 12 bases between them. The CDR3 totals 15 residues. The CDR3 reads CASSLGDGRYQPQHF. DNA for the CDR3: TGTGCCAGCAGCTTAGGGGACGGACGTTATCAGCCCCAGCATTTT.

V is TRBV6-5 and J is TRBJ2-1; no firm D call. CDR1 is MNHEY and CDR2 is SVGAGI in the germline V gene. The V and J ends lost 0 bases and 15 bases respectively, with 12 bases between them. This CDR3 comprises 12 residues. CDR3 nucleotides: TGTGCCAGCAGTTACTCCTACACGTCAGGGTTCTTC. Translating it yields CASSYSYTSGFF.

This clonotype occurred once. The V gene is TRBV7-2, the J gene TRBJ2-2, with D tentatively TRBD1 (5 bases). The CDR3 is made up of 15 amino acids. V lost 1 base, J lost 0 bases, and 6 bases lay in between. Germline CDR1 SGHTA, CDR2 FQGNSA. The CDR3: CASSLVQANTGELFF. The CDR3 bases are TGTGCCAGCAGCTTAGTACAGGCGAACACCGGGGAGCTGTTTTTT. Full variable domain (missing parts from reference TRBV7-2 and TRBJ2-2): GAGVSQSPSNKVTEKGKDVELRCDPISGHTALYWYRQSLGQGLEFLIYFQGNSAPDKSGLPSDRFSAERTGGSVSTLTIQRTQQEDSAVYLCASSLVQANTGELFFGEGSRLTVL.

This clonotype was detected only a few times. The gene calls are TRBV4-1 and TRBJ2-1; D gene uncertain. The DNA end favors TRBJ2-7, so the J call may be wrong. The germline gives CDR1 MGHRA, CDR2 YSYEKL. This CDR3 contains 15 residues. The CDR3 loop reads CASTPRQTYGDEQYF. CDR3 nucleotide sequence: TGCGCCAGCACCCCCCGACAAACTTACGGAGACGAGCAGTACTTC.

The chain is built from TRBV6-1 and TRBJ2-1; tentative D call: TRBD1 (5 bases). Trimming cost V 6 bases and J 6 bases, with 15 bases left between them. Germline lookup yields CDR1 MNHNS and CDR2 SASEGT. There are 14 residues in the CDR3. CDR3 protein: CASSPATASNEQFF. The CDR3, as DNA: TGTGCCAGCAGCCCCGCGACAGCTTCCAATGAGCAGTTCTTC.

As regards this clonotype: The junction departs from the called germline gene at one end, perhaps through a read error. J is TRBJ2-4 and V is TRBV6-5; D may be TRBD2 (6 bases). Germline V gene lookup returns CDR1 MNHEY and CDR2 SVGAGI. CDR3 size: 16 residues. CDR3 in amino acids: CASSYPGRGAKNTQYF. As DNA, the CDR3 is TGTGCCAGCAGTTACCCGGGGCGGGGAGCCAAAAACACTCAGTACTTC.

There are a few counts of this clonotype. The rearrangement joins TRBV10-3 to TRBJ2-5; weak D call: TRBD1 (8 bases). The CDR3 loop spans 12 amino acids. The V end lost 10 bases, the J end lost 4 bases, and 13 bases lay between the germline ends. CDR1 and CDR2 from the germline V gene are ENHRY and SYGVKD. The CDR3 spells CATNRGGETQYF. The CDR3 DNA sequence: TGTGCCACCAACAGGGGGGGAGAGACCCAGTACTTC.

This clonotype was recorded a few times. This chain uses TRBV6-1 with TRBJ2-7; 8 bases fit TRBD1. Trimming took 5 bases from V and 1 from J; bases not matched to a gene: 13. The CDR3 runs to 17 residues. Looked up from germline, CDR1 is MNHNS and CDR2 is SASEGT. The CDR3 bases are TGTGCCAGCAGTCGGAAAACGAGGACAGGGATGTCCTACGAGCAGTACTTC. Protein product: CASSRKTRTGMSYEQYF.

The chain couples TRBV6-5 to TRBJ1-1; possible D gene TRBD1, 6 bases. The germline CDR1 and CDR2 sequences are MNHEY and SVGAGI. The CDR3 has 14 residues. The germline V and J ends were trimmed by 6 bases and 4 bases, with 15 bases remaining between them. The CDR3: CASSYRDGTTEAFF. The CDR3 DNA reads TGTGCCAGCAGCTACAGGGATGGGACCACTGAAGCTTTCTTT.

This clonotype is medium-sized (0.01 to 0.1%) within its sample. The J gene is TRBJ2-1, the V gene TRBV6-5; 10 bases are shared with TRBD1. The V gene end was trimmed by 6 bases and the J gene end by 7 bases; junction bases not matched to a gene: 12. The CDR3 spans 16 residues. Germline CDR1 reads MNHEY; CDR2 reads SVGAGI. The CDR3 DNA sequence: TGTGCCAGCAGGTCACCGATCCGGGACAGGGGTAATGAGCAGTTCTTC. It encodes CASRSPIRDRGNEQFF.

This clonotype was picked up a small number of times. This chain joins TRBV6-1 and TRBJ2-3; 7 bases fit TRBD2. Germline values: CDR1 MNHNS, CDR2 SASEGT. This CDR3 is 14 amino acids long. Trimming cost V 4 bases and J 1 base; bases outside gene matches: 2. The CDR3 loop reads CASSGTSGTDTQYF. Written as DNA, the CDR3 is TGTGCCAGCAGTGGCACTAGCGGCACAGATACGCAGTATTTT.

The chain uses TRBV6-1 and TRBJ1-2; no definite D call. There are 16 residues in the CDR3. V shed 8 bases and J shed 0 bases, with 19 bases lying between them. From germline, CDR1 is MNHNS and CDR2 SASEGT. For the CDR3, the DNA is TGTGCCAGCCTCCGGGGTGATACCCAATCTAACTATGGCTACACCTTC. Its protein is CASLRGDTQSNYGYTF.

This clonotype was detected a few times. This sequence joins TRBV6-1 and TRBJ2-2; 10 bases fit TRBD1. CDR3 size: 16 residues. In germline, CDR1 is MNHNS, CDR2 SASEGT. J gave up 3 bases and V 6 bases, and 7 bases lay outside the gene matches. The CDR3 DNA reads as TGTGCCAGCAGCCTTCGACAGGGGGCCGACACCGGGGAGCTGTTTTTT. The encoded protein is CASSLRQGADTGELFF.

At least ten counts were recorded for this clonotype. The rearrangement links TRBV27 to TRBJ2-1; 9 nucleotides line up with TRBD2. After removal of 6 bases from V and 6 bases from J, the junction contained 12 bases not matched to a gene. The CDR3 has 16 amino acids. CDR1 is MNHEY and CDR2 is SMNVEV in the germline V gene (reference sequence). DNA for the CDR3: TGTGCCAGCAGGAAGGCCGGCCTAGCGGGACGCAATGAGCAGTTCTTC. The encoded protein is CASRKAGLAGRNEQFF.

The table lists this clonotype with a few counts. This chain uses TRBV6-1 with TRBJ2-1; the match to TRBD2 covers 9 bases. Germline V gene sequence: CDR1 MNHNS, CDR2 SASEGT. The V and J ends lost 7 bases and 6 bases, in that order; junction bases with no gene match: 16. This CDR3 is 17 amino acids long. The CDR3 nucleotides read TGTGCCAGCACCGACCCTGGGCTAGCGGGACATCCCAATGAGCAGTTCTTC. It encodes CASTDPGLAGHPNEQFF.

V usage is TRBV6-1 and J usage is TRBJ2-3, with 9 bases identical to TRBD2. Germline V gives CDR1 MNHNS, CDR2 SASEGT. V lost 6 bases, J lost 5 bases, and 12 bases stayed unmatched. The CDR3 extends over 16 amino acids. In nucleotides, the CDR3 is TGTGCCAGCAGCGGGACGGGCGGGAGGGCCAAAGATACGCAGTATTTT. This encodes CASSGTGGRAKDTQYF.

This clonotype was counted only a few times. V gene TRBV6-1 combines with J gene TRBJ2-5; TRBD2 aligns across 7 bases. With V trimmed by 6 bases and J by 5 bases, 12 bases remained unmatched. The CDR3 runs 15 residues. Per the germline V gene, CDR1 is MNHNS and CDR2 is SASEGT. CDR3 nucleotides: TGTGCCAGCAGGACCGGGGGGTCGGAGACGGAGACCCAGTACTTC. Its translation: CASRTGGSETETQYF.

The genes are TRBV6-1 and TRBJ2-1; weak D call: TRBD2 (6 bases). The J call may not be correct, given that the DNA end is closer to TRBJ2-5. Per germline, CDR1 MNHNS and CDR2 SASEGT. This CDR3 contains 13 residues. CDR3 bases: TGTGCCAGCCGGCCCCCGGGGGTCGAGACCCAGTACTTC. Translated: CASRPPGVETQYF.

The CDR3 sequence is CAISGQGTSGSNEQFF. The CDR3 DNA sequence: TGTGCCATCAGTGGACAGGGGACTAGCGGGAGCAATGAGCAGTTCTTC. This chain joins TRBV10-3 and TRBJ2-1, with 14 bases matching TRBD2. This CDR3 is 16 amino acids long. J lost 6 bases, V lost 4 bases, and 5 bases had no gene match. CDR1 is ENHRY and CDR2 is SYGVKD in the germline V gene.

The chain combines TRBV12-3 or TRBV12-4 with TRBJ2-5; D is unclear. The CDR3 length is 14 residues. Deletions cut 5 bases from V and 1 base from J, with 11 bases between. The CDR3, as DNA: TGTGCCAGCAGTCTCCCCTCCAGCCAAGAGACCCAGTACTTC. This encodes CASSLPSSQETQYF.

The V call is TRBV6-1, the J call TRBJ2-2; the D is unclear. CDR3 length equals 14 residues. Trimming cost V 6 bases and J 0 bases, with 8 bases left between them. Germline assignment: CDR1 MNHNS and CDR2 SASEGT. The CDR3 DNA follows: TGTGCCAGCAGGGGTCCCGCGAACACCGGGGAGCTGTTTTTT. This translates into CASRGPANTGELFF.